These 6 T cell receptor beta chains were sequenced from one sample in a study of naive and memory T cell subsets. The beta constant-region primer was an equimolar mix of two oligonucleotides covering TRBC1 and TRBC2. Nested alpha and beta constant-region primers with the SP2 primer drove four PCR rounds on ligated cDNA. TCRdb ran MiXCR on the UMI-ligation and nested PCR reads and lists one entry per CDR3 protein. In the table there are some 15,000 distinct CDR3 sequences, 8.5% to 9.5% of which are singletons. Sequencing input: central memory CD8+ T cells from blood. These receptors all come from a human donor in good health.

This clonotype was counted at least ten times. This chain joins TRBV28 and TRBJ1-4; 7 bases map to TRBD1. The J segment lost 2 bases and the V segment lost 6 bases, leaving 9 bases of the junction unmatched. Germline CDR1 reads MDHEN; CDR2 reads SYDVKM. This CDR3 contains 16 residues. The CDR3 DNA is TGTGCCAGCAGCGACAGGGTTTGGGCGACTAATGAAAAACTGTTTTTT. Translated: CASSDRVWATNEKLFF.

The chain combines TRBV20-1 with TRBJ2-1; D is perhaps TRBD2 (5 bases). The germline V and J ends were trimmed by 3 bases and 3 bases, with 12 bases remaining between them. This CDR3 is 14 amino acids long. Germline CDR1 and CDR2: DFQATT and SNEGSKA (reference sequence). CDR3 coding DNA: TGCAGTGCTAGGCTCCCGCGGGTCTACAATGAGCAGTTCTTC. It codes for CSARLPRVYNEQFF.

This chain links TRBV5-6 with TRBJ2-7; D is unclear. V shed 0 bases and J shed 7 bases, with 14 bases lying between them. CDR1 SGHDT and CDR2 YYEEEE come from the germline V gene. There are 14 residues in the CDR3. CDR3 bases: TGTGCCAGCAGCTTGGTAGACTTGTCGTGGGAGCAGTACTTC. This encodes CASSLVDLSWEQYF.

By frequency in the sample, this clonotype is medium-sized. V and J are TRBV19 and TRBJ1-5; D is unresolved. CDR3 length: 15 amino acids. The V gene lost 3 bases and the J gene lost 3 bases, with 12 bases spanning the gap. Germline V gives CDR1 LNHDA, CDR2 SQIVND (reference sequence). Written as DNA, the CDR3 is TGTGCCAGTAGTATTGGCCCTCTGGCCAATCAGCCCCAGCATTTT. It specifies CASSIGPLANQPQHF.

A few counts support this clonotype. The chain carries TRBV7-3 and TRBJ2-3; D is ambiguous. Trimming stripped 1 base from V and 3 bases from J, with 11 bases between. From germline, CDR1 is SGHTA and CDR2 FQGTGA. This CDR3 is 15 amino acids long. CDR3 protein: CASSLSTLLTDTQYF. CDR3 bases: TGTGCCAGCAGCTTAAGTACGCTCCTAACAGATACGCAGTATTTT. The entire variable domain, with the rest obtained from reference TRBV7-3 and TRBJ2-3, is as follows: GAGVSQTPSNKVTEKGKYVELRCDPISGHTALYWYRQSLGQGPEFLIYFQGTGAADDSGLPNDRFFAVRPEGSVSTLKIQRTERGDSAVYLCASSLSTLLTDTQYFGPGTRLTVL.

This clonotype showed up many times. The rearrangement uses TRBV20-1 and TRBJ2-5; D is possibly TRBD1 (7 bases). Deletions cut 1 base from V and 3 bases from J, with 12 bases between. The CDR3 spans 14 residues. Germline V gives CDR1 DFQATT, CDR2 SNEGSKA (reference sequence). The CDR3 DNA sequence: TGCAGTGCTAGAGCTGGAGGGACAGAAGAGACCCAGTACTTC. This encodes CSARAGGTEETQYF.